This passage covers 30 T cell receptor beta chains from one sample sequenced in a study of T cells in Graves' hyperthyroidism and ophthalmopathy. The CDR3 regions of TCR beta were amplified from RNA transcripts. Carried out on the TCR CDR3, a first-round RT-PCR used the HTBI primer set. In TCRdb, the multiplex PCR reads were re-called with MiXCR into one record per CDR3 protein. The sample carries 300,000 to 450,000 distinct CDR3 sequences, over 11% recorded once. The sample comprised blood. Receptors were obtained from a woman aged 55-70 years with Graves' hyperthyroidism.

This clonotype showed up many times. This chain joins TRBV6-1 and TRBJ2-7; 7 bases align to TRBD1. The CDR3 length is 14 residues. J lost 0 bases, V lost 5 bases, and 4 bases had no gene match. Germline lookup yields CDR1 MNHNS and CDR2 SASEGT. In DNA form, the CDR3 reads TGTGCCAGCAGTTGGACAGGCATCTCCTACGAGCAGTACTTC. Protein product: CASSWTGISYEQYF.

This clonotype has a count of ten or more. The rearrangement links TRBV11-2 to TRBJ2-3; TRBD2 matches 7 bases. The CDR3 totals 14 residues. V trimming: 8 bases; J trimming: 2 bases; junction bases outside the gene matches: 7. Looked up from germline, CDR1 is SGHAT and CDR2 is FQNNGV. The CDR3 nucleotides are TGTGCCAGCGGCCCTAGCGGACCCACAGATACGCAGTATTTT. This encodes CASGPSGPTDTQYF.

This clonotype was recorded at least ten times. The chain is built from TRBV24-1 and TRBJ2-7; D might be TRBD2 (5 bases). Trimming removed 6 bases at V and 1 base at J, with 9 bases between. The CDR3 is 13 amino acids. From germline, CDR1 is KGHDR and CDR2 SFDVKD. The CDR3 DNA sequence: TGTGCCACCAGTCGAGGGCCGTCCTACGAGCAGTACTTC. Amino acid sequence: CATSRGPSYEQYF.

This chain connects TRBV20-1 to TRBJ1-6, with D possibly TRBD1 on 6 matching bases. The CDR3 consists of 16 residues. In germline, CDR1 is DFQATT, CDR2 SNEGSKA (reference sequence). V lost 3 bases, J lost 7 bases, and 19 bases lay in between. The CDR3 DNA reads TGCAGTGCTAGGAGGTACCGGGACACCATGAATTCACCCCTCCACTTT. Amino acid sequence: CSARRYRDTMNSPLHF.

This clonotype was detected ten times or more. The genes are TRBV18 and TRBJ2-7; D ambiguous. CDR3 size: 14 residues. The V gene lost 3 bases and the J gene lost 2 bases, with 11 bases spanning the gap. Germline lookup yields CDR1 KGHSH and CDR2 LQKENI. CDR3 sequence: CASSPGRQTYEQYF. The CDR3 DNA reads TGTGCCAGCTCACCGGGCAGGCAAACCTACGAGCAGTACTTC.

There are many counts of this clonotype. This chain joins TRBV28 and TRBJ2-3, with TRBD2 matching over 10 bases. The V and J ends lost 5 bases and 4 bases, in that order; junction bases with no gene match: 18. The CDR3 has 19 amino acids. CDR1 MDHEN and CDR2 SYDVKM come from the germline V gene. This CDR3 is CASSPLAGDGVGSADTQYF. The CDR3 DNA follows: TGTGCCAGCAGTCCGCTAGCGGGAGACGGCGTCGGAAGCGCAGATACGCAGTATTTT.

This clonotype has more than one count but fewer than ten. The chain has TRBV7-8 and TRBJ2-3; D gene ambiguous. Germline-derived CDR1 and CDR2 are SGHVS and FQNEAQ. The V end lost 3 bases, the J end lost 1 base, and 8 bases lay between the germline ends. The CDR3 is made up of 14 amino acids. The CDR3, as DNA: TGTGCCAGCAGCTTCGCCGAGGGCACAGATACGCAGTATTTT. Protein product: CASSFAEGTDTQYF. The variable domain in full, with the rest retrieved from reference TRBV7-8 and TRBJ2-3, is GAGVSQSPRYKVAKRGQDVALRCDPISGHVSLFWYQQALGQGPEFLTYFQNEAQLDKSGLPSDRFFAERPEGSVSTLKIQRTQQEDSAVYLCASSFAEGTDTQYFGPGTRLTVL.

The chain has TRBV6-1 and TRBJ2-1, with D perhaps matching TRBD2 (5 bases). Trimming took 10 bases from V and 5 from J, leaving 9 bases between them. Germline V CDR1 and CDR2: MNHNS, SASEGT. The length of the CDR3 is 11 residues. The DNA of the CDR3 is TGTGCCACCTCGAGGGACAATGAGCAGTTCTTC. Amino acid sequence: CATSRDNEQFF.

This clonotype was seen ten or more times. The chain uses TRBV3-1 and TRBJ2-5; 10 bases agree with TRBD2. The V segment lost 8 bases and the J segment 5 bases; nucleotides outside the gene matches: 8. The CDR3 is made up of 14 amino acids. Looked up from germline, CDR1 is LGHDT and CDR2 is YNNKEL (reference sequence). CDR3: CASRPSGSGETQYF. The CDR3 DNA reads TGTGCCAGCCGCCCTAGCGGGAGTGGGGAGACCCAGTACTTC.

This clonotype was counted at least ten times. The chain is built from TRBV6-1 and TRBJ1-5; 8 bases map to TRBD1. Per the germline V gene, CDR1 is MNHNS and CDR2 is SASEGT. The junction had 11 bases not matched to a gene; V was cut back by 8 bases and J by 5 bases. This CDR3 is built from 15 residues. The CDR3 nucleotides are TGTGCCAGCTCCTGGACAGGGAGGGTAGATCAGCCCCAGCATTTT. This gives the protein CASSWTGRVDQPQHF.

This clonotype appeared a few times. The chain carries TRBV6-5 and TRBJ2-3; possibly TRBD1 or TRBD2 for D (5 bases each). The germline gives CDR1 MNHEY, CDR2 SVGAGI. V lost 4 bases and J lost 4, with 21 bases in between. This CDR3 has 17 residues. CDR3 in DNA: TGTGCCAGCAGTTCCCTACCGGGACCTATGAGGGCAGATACGCAGTATTTT. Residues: CASSSLPGPMRADTQYF.

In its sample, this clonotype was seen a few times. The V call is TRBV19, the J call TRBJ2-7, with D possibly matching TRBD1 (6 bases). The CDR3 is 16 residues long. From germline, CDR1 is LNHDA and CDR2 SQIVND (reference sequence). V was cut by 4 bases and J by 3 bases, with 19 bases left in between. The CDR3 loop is CASSTPVGGAIYEQYF. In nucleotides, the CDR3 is TGTGCCAGTAGTACCCCCGTAGGGGGTGCCATCTACGAGCAGTACTTC. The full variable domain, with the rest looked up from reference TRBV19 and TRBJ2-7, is DGGITQSPKYLFRKEGQNVTLSCEQNLNHDAMYWYRQDPGQGLRLIYYSQIVNDFQKGDIAEGYSVSREKKESFPLTVTSAQKNPTAFYLCASSTPVGGAIYEQYFGPGTRLTVT.

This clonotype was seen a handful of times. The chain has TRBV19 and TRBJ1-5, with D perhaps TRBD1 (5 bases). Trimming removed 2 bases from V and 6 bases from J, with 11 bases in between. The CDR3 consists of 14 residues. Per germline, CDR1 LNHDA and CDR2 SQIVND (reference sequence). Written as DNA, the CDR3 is TGTGCCAGTAGTATAAGGGGAATGGGTCAGCCCCAGCATTTT. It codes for CASSIRGMGQPQHF.

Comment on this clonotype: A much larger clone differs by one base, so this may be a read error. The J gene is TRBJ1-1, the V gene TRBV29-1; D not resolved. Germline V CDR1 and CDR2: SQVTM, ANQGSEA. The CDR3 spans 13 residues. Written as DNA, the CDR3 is TGCGGCGTTGAGGGCCAGCTTTACACTGAAGCTTTCTTT. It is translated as CGVEGQLYTEAFF.

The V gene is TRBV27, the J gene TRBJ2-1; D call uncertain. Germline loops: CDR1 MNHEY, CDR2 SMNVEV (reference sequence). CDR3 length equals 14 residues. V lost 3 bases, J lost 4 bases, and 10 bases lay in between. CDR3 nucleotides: TGTGCCAGCAGTTTGAAAACGTTATACAATGAGCAGTTCTTC. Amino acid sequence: CASSLKTLYNEQFF.

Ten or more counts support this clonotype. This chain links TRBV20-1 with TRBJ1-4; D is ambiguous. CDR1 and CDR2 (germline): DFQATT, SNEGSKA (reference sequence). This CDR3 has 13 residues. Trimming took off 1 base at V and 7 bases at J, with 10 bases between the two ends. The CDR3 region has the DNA TGCAGTGCTAGAGGTCAGCCGGGTGAAAAACTGTTTTTT. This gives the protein CSARGQPGEKLFF.

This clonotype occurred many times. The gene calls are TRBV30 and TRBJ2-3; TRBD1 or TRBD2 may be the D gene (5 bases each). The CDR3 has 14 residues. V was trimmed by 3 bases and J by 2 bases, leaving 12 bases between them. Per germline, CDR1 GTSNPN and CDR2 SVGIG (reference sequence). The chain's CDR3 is CAWRVGPSTDTQYF. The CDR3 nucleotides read TGTGCCTGGAGGGTGGGACCCTCCACAGATACGCAGTATTTT.

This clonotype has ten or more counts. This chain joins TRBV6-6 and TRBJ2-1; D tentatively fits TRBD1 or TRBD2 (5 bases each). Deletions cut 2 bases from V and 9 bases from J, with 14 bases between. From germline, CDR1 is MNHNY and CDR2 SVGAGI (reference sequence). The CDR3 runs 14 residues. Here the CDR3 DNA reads TGTGCCAGCAGTTACAGGGGCTTCCGGGGTGAGCAGTTCTTC. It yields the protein CASSYRGFRGEQFF.

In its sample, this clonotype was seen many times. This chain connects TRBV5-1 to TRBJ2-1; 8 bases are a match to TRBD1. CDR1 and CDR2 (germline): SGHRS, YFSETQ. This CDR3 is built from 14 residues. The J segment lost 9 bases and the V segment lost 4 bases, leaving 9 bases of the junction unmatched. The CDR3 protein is CASSAESTGGEQFF. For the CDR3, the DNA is TGCGCCAGCAGCGCAGAATCTACAGGGGGTGAGCAGTTCTTC. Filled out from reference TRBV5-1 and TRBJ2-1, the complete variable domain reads KAGVTQTPRYLIKTRGQQVTLSCSPISGHRSVSWYQQTPGQGLQFLFEYFSETQRNKGNFPGRFSGRQFSNSRSEMNVSTLELGDSALYLCASSAESTGGEQFFGPGTRLTVL.

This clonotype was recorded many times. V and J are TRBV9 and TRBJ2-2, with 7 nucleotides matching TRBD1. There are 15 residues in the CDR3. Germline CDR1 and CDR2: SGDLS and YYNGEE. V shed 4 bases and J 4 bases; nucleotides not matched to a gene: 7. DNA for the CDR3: TGTGCCAGCAGCCCACGAACAGGGGCCACCGGGGAGCTGTTTTTT. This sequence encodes CASSPRTGATGELFF.

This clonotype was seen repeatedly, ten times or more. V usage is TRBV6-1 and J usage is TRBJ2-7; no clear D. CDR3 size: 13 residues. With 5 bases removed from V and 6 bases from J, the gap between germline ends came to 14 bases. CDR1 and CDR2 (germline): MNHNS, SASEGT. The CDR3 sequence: CASSWGFGFEQYF. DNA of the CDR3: TGTGCCAGCAGTTGGGGATTTGGCTTCGAGCAGTACTTC.

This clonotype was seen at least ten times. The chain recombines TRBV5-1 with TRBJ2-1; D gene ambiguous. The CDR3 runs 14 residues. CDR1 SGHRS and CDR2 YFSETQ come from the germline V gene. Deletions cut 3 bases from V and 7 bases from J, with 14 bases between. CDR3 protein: CASSSRTTGNEQFF. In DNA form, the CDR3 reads TGCGCCAGCAGCTCCAGGACGACTGGGAATGAGCAGTTCTTC.

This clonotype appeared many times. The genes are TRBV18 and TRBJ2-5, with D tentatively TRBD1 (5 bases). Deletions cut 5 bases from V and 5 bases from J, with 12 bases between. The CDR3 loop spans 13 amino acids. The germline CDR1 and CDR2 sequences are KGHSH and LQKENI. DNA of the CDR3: TGTGCCAGCTCAGACCGTAAGGGGGAGACCCAGTACTTC. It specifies CASSDRKGETQYF. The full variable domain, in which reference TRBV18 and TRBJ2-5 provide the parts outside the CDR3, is NAGVMQNPRHLVRRRGQEARLRCSPMKGHSHVYWYRQLPEEGLKFMVYLQKENIIDESGMPKERFSAEFPKEGPSILRIQQVVRGDSAAYFCASSDRKGETQYFGPGTRLLVL.

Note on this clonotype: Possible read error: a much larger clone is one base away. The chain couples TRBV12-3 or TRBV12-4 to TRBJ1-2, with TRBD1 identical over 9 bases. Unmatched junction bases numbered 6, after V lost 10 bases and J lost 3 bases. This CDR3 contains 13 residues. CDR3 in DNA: TGTGCCAACAGGCGGACAGGGGACTATGGCTACACCTTC. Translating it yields CANRRTGDYGYTF.

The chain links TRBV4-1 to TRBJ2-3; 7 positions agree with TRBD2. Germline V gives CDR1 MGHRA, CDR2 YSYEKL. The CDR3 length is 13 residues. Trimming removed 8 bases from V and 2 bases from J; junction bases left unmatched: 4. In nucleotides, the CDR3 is TGCGCCAGCGGGGGGACTATCACAGATACGCAGTATTTT. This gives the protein CASGGTITDTQYF.

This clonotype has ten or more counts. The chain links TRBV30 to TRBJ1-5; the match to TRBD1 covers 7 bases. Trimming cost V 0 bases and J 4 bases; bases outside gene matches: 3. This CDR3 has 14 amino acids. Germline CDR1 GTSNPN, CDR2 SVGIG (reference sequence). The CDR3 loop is CAWSVGTANQPQHF. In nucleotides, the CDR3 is TGTGCCTGGAGTGTAGGGACAGCGAATCAGCCCCAGCATTTT.

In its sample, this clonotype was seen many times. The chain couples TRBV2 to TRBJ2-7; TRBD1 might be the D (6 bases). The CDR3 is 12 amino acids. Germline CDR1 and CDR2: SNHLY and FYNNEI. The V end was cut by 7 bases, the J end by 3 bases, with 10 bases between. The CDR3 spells CASKRQVYEQYF. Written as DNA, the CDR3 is TGTGCCAGCAAAAGACAGGTCTACGAGCAGTACTTC.

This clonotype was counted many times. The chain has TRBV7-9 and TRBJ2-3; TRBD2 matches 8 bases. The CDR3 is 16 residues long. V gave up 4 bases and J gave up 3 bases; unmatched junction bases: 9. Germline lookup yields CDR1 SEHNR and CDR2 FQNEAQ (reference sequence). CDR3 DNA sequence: TGTGCCAGCAGCTCGCCGAAGCGGGAGCCGACAGATACGCAGTATTTT. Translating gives CASSSPKREPTDTQYF. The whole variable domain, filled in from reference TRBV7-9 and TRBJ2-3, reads DTGVSQNPRHKITKRGQNVTFRCDPISEHNRLYWYRQTLGQGPEFLTYFQNEAQLEKSRLLSDRFSAERPKGSFSTLEIQRTEQGDSAMYLCASSSPKREPTDTQYFGPGTRLTVL.

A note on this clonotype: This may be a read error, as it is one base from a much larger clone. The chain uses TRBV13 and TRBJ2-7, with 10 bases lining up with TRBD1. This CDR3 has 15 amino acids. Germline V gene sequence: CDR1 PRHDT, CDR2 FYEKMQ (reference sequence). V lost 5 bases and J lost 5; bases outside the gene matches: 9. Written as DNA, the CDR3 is TGTGCCAGCAGCCCGCCCGGACAGGGGGACAACGAGCAGTACTTC. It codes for CASSPPGQGDNEQYF.

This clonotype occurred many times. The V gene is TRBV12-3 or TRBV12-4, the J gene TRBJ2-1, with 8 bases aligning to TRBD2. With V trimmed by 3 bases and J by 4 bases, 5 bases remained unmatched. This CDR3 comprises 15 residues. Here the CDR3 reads CASSFTAGEYNEQFF. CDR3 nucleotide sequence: TGTGCCAGCAGTTTTACAGCGGGAGAGTACAATGAGCAGTTCTTC.